This T cell receptor (beta chain) stems from a study of blood T cell repertoires in COVID-19. Study-wide context: Specimens from acute and convalescent COVID-19 originated in the United States, Italy and Spain. Nucleic acid was either cDNA or gDNA, and it came from T cells, B-cell-depleted T cells, or PBMCs.

As handled by the study authors: Estimation of nucleated cell counts was performed using reference gene primer amplification. The method was immunoSEQ multiplex PCR; TCRdb's version includes in-frame clones alone and lacks a portion of them. V, J and clone size are taken as reported in that table, and D and trimming were inferred from the DNA itself. The sample lists more than 100,000 clones; roughly 83% were seen once. The ends lost 3 bases at V and 8 bases at J; junction bases unmatched: 1. CDR3 length equals 14 residues. CDR1 PRHDT and CDR2 FYEKMQ come from the germline V gene (reference sequence).

Material for sequencing was peripheral blood. J is TRBJ1-6 and V is TRBV13; 10 bases are shared with TRBD1. The clonotype originates from a woman between 45 and 60 years old with acute or convalescent COVID-19. The CDR3 DNA follows: TGTGCCAGCAGCTTCGGGACAGGGGATTCACCCCTCCACTTT. Translated, it gives CASSFGTGDSPLHF.